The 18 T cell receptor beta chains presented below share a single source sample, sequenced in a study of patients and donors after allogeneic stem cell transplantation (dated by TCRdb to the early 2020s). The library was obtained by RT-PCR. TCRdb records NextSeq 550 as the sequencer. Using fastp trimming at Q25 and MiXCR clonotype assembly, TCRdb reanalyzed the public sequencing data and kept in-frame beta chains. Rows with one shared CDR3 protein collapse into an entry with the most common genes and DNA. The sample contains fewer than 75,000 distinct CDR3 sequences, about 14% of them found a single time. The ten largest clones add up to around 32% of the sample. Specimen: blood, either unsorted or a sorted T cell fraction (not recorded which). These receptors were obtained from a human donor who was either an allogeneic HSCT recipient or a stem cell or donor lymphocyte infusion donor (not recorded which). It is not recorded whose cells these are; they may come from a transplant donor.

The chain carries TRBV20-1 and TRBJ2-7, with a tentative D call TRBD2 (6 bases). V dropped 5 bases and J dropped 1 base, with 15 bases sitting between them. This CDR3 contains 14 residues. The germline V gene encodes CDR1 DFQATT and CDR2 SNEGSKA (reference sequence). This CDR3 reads CSAGPVEGSYEQYF. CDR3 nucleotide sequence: TGCAGTGCTGGGCCTGTGGAGGGTTCCTACGAGCAGTACTTC.

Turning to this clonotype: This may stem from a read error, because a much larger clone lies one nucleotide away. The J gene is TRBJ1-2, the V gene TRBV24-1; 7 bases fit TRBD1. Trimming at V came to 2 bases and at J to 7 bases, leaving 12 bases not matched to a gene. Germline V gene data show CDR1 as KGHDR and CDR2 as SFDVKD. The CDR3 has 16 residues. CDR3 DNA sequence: TGTGCCACCAGTGATTACCCCGACAGGGTGATGAGTGGCTACACCTTC. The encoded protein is CATSDYPDRVMSGYTF.

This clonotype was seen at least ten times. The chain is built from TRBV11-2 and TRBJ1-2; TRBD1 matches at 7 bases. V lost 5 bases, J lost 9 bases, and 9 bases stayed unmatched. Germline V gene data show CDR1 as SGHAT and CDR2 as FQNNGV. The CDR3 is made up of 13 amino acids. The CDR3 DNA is TGTGCCAGCAGCCTTCCCCGGGACAGCCGCTACACCTTC. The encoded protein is CASSLPRDSRYTF.

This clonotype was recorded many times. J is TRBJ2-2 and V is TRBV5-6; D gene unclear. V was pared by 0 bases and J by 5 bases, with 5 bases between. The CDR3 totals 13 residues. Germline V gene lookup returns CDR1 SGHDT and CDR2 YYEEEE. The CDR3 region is CASSLDGTGELFF. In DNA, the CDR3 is TGTGCCAGCAGCTTGGATGGTACCGGGGAGCTGTTTTTT.

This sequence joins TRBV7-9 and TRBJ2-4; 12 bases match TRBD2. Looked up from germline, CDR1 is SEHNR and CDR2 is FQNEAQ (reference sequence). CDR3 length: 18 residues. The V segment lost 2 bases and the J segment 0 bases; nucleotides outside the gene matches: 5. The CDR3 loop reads CASSLLLAGGLAKNIQYF. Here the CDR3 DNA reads TGTGCCAGCAGCTTACTACTAGCGGGAGGCTTAGCCAAAAACATTCAGTACTTC.

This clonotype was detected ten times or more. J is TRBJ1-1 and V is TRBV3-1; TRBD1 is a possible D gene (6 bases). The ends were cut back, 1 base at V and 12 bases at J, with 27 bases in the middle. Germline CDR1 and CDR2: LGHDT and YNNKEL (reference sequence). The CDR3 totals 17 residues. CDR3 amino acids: CASSQVIPRARGRSTFF. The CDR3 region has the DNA TGTGCCAGCAGCCAAGTAATACCTAGGGCCCGGGGGCGCAGCACTTTCTTT. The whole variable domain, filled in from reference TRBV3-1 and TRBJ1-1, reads DTAVSQTPKYLVTQMGNDKSIKCEQNLGHDTMYWYKQDSKKFLKIMFSYNNKELIINETVPNRFSPKSPDKAHLNLHINSLELGDSAVYFCASSQVIPRARGRSTFFGQGTRLTVV.

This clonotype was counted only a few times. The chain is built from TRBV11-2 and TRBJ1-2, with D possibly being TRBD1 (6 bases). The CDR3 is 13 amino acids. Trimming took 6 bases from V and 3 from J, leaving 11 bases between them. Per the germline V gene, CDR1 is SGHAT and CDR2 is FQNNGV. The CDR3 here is CASRPTGHYGYTF. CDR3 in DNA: TGTGCCAGCAGACCGACAGGACACTATGGCTACACCTTC.

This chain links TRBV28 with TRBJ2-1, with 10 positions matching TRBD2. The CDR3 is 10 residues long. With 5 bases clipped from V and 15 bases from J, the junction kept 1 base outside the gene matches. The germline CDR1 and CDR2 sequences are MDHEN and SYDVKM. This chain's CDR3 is CASSSGRAFF. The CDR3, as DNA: TGTGCCAGCAGTAGCGGGAGGGCGTTCTTC. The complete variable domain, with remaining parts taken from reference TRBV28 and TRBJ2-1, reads DVKVTQSSRYLVKRTGEKVFLECVQDMDHENMFWYRQDPGLGLRLIYFSYDVKMKEKGDIPEGYSVSREKKERFSLILESASTNQTSMYLCASSSGRAFFGPGTRLTVL.

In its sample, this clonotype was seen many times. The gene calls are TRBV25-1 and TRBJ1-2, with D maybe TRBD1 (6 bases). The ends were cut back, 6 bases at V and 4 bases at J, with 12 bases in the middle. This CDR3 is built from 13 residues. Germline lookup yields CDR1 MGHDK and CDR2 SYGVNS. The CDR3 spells CASRSQGRYGYTF. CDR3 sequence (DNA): TGTGCCAGCAGATCTCAGGGGCGCTATGGCTACACCTTC.

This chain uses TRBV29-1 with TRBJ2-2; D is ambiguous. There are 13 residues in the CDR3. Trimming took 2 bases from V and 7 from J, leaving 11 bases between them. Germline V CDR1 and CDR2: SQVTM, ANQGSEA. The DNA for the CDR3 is TGCAGCGTTGAAAGAGAATCGAGCGGGGAGCTGTTTTTT. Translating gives CSVERESSGELFF.

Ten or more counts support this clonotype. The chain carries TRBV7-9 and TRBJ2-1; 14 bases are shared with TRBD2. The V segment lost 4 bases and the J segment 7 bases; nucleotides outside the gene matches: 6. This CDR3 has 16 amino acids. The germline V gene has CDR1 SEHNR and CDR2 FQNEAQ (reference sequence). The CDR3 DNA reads TGTGCCAGCAGCTCACCCGGGACTAGCGGGAGTAATGAGCAGTTCTTC. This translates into CASSSPGTSGSNEQFF.

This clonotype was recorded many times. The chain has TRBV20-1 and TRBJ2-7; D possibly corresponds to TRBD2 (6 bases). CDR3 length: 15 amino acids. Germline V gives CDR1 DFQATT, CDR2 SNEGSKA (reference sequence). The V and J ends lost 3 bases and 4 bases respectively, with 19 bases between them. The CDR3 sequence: CSASGSGLSLYEQYF. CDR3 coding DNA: TGCAGTGCTAGCGGTTCGGGACTCTCCCTTTACGAGCAGTACTTC.

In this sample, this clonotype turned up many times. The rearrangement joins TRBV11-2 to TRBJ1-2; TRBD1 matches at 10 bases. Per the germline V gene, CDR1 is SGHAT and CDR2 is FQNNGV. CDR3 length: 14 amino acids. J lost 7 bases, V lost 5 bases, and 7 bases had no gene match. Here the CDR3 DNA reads TGTGCCAGCAGCCCGGGACAGGGGCTCTTTGGCTACACCTTC. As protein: CASSPGQGLFGYTF.

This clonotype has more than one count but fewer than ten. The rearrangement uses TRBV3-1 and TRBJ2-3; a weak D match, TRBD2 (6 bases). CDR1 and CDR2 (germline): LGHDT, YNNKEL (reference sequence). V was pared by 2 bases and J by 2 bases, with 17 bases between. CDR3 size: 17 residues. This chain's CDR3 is CASSQPLAGSATDTQYF. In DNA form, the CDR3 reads TGTGCCAGCAGCCAACCACTAGCAGGGTCCGCCACAGATACGCAGTATTTT.

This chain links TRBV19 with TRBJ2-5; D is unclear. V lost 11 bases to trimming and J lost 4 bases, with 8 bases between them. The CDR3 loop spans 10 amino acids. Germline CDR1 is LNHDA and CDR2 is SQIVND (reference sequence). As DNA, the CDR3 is TGTGCCGTAGGACGAGAGACCCAGTACTTC. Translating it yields CAVGRETQYF. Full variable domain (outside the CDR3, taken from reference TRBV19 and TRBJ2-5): DGGITQSPKYLFRKEGQNVTLSCEQNLNHDAMYWYRQDPGQGLRLIYYSQIVNDFQKGDIAEGYSVSREKKESFPLTVTSAQKNPTAFYLCAVGRETQYFGPGTRLLVL.

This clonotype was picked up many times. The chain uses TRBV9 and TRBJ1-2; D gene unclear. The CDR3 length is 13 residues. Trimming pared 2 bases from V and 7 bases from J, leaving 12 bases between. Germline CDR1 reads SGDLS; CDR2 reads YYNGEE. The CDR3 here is CASSVTRDSGYTF. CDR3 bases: TGTGCCAGCAGCGTGACACGAGACTCTGGCTACACCTTC.

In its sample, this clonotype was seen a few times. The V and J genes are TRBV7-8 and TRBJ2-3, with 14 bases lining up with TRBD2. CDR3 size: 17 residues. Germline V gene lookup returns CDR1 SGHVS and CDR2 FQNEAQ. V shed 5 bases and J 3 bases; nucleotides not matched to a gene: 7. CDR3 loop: CASSIRLAGGLTDTQYF. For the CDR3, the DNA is TGTGCCAGCAGCATCCGACTAGCGGGAGGGCTAACAGATACGCAGTATTTT.

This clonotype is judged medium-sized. The CDR3 sequence is CASSLGDGSNQPQHF. In DNA form, the CDR3 reads TGTGCCAGCAGCTTAGGGGACGGAAGCAATCAGCCCCAGCATTTT. The rearrangement links TRBV7-8 to TRBJ1-5; D may be TRBD1 (5 bases). Looked up from germline, CDR1 is SGHVS and CDR2 is FQNEAQ. The CDR3 spans 15 residues. V was pared by 1 base and J by 1 base, with 8 bases between. Supplemented by reference TRBV7-8 and TRBJ1-5, the full variable domain reads GAGVSQSPRYKVAKRGQDVALRCDPISGHVSLFWYQQALGQGPEFLTYFQNEAQLDKSGLPSDRFFAERPEGSVSTLKIQRTQQEDSAVYLCASSLGDGSNQPQHFGDGTRLSIL.